A single sample gave rise to the 25 T cell receptor beta chains below, sequenced in a study of beta chain features in type 1 diabetes. The whole isolated RNA underwent reverse transcription, so sequencing captured expressed TCRB transcripts. The table came from immunoSEQ multiplex PCR; TCRdb's copy has only in-frame clones and leaves some out. The profile shows roughly 230,000 clones, 9.6% of them singletons. The sequenced material came from naive CD4+ T cells from blood. The receptor source for this set is a young woman in good health.

V and J are TRBV5-1 and TRBJ2-5; no clear D gene. V was pared by 4 bases and J by 2 bases, with 6 bases between. Germline V gene sequence: CDR1 SGHRS, CDR2 YFSETQ. CDR3 length: 12 amino acids. The CDR3 reads CASSAEQETQYF. The DNA for the CDR3 is TGCGCCAGCAGCGCAGAACAAGAGACCCAGTACTTC.

The rearrangement uses TRBV11-2 and TRBJ2-7; 7 bases align to TRBD2. V shed 5 bases, J shed 3 bases, and the junction held 7 bases outside the gene matches. Germline V lookup: CDR1 SGHAT, CDR2 FQNNGV. CDR3 length: 14 amino acids. The CDR3 sequence: CASSQTTSLYEQYF. The CDR3 DNA reads as TGTGCCAGCAGCCAAACGACTAGCCTCTACGAGCAGTACTTC.

This clone has only a few counts. The chain recombines TRBV15 with TRBJ1-2; weak D call: TRBD1 (5 bases). V was cut by 5 bases and J by 0 bases, with 13 bases left in between. The CDR3 sequence is 15 residues long. Germline V lookup: CDR1 LNHNV, CDR2 YYDKDF (reference sequence). The CDR3 spells CATSAKQVSNYGYTF. CDR3 nucleotides: TGTGCCACCAGCGCAAAACAGGTTTCTAACTATGGCTACACCTTC.

The rearrangement uses TRBV7-2 and TRBJ2-7; 8 nucleotides match TRBD1. The germline V gene encodes CDR1 SGHTA and CDR2 FQGNSA. Germline trimming cut 4 bases from V and 6 bases from J; bases unmatched to any gene: 11. CDR3 length: 15 amino acids. Here the CDR3 DNA reads TGTGCCAGCAGCTCACAGGTCGGACAGGGAAGCGAGCAGTACTTC. It yields the protein CASSSQVGQGSEQYF.

This clone was detected a few times. The chain links TRBV5-1 to TRBJ2-7, with no clear D. V was shortened by 4 bases and J by 1 base, with 15 bases between the two germline ends. Per germline, CDR1 SGHRS and CDR2 YFSETQ. There are 15 residues in the CDR3. CDR3 nucleotides: TGCGCCAGCAGCCCCGCTCAGATCTTATCCTACGAGCAGTACTTC. This codes for CASSPAQILSYEQYF.

The chain joins TRBV5-1 to TRBJ1-1; TRBD1 matches 7 bases. Looked up from germline, CDR1 is SGHRS and CDR2 is YFSETQ. This CDR3 is 15 amino acids long. V trimming: 4 bases; J trimming: 4 bases; junction bases outside the gene matches: 10. The CDR3 sequence is CASSRGTAEGTEAFF. The CDR3 DNA reads TGCGCCAGCAGCCGGGGGACAGCCGAGGGCACTGAAGCTTTCTTT.

The V gene is TRBV4-1, the J gene TRBJ1-1; D might be TRBD1 (5 bases). Germline V gene lookup returns CDR1 MGHRA and CDR2 YSYEKL. V gave up 2 bases and J gave up 5 bases, with 12 bases separating them. The CDR3 consists of 14 residues. The CDR3 coding sequence is TGCGCCAGCAGCCAACTGACAGCCTTAACTGAAGCTTTCTTT. Its protein is CASSQLTALTEAFF.

The chain uses TRBV15 and TRBJ2-2; 9 nucleotides line up with TRBD1. Trimming took 3 bases from V and 5 from J; bases not matched to a gene: 7. CDR3 length: 16 amino acids. The germline V gene encodes CDR1 LNHNV and CDR2 YYDKDF (reference sequence). DNA of the CDR3: TGTGCCACCAGCAGGGACAGGGGTAAAGGTACCGGGGAGCTGTTTTTT. Amino acids: CATSRDRGKGTGELFF. The full variable domain, in which reference TRBV15 and TRBJ2-2 provide the parts outside the CDR3, is DAMVIQNPRYQVTQFGKPVTLSCSQTLNHNVMYWYQQKSSQAPKLLFHYYDKDFNNEADTPDNFQSRRPNTSFCFLDIRSPGLGDTAMYLCATSRDRGKGTGELFFGEGSRLTVL.

The gene calls are TRBV30 and TRBJ1-4; maybe TRBD1 (5 bases). This CDR3 has 14 amino acids. With 0 bases removed from V and 8 bases from J, the gap between germline ends came to 13 bases. Germline V gene data show CDR1 as GTSNPN and CDR2 as SVGIG (reference sequence). The CDR3 sequence is CAWSVETVREKLFF. In DNA, the CDR3 is TGTGCCTGGAGTGTGGAGACAGTGCGCGAAAAACTGTTTTTT.

This clone was seen only a few times. This rearrangement joins TRBV7-9 to TRBJ1-1; D may be TRBD1 (6 bases). Trimming pared 5 bases from V and 5 bases from J, leaving 12 bases between. This CDR3 spans 13 amino acids. Germline values: CDR1 SEHNR, CDR2 FQNEAQ (reference sequence). The CDR3: CASSVGGGTEAFF. CDR3 in DNA: TGTGCCAGCAGCGTAGGGGGAGGGACTGAAGCTTTCTTT.

V gene TRBV7-2 combines with J gene TRBJ2-3; perhaps TRBD2 as D (5 bases). Germline-derived CDR1 and CDR2 are SGHTA and FQGNSA. Trimming removed 5 bases from V and 4 bases from J, with 16 bases in between. The CDR3 is 15 amino acids. DNA of the CDR3: TGTGCCAGCAGCAGGTCAAGGAGGCCACCAGATACGCAGTATTTT. Translation gives CASSRSRRPPDTQYF.

The genes are TRBV7-2 and TRBJ2-7; no firm D call. Trimming cost V 5 bases and J 0 bases, with 5 bases left between them. The length of the CDR3 is 12 residues. The germline V gene has CDR1 SGHTA and CDR2 FQGNSA. The CDR3 here is CASSRSSYEQYF. The CDR3 DNA is TGTGCCAGCAGCCGTAGCTCCTACGAGCAGTACTTC.

The gene calls are TRBV18 and TRBJ2-3; 8 nucleotides match TRBD1. The CDR3 has 13 amino acids. V dropped 8 bases and J dropped 1; count of bases not matched to a gene: 2. Germline V gene data show CDR1 as KGHSH and CDR2 as LQKENI. The CDR3 nucleotides are TGTGCCAGCGCGGACAGGGGCACAGATACGCAGTATTTT. This sequence encodes CASADRGTDTQYF. Full variable domain (rest looked up from reference TRBV18 and TRBJ2-3): NAGVMQNPRHLVRRRGQEARLRCSPMKGHSHVYWYRQLPEEGLKFMVYLQKENIIDESGMPKERFSAEFPKEGPSILRIQQVVRGDSAAYFCASADRGTDTQYFGPGTRLTVL.

The chain uses TRBV11-3 and TRBJ2-2, with 7 bases identical to TRBD2. The CDR3 extends over 14 amino acids. CDR1 and CDR2 (germline): SGHNT, YENEEA. Losses at the gene ends were 3 bases for V and 7 bases for J; bases not matched to a gene: 5. The CDR3 reads CASSLGGWNGELFF. In nucleotides, the CDR3 is TGTGCCAGCAGCTTGGGAGGGTGGAACGGGGAGCTGTTTTTT.

This clone turned up a few times. This chain connects TRBV30 to TRBJ2-1; 7 nucleotides line up with TRBD2. The CDR3 contains 15 residues. Trimming took 4 bases from V and 2 from J; bases not matched to a gene: 8. Germline values: CDR1 GTSNPN, CDR2 SVGIG (reference sequence). As DNA, the CDR3 is TGTGCCTGGAATCGGGACGGGGGGACCTACAATGAGCAGTTCTTC. This codes for CAWNRDGGTYNEQFF.

The chain joins TRBV6-1 to TRBJ1-5, with D possibly TRBD1 on 5 matching bases. CDR3 size: 13 residues. Trimming shortened V by 4 bases and J by 6 bases, and 10 bases separated the two germline ends. Per germline, CDR1 MNHNS and CDR2 SASEGT. CDR3 DNA: TGTGCCAGCAGTGGGGCAGGGTTTCAGCCCCAGCATTTT. This gives the protein CASSGAGFQPQHF.

In its sample, this clone was seen a few times. The V call is TRBV30, the J call TRBJ1-2; TRBD1 might be the D (5 bases). V shed 0 bases and J shed 6 bases, with 11 bases lying between them. Germline V lookup: CDR1 GTSNPN, CDR2 SVGIG (reference sequence). The CDR3 spans 13 residues. In DNA form, the CDR3 reads TGTGCCTGGAGTGTAAAGGGACTGGATGGCTACACCTTC. This gives the protein CAWSVKGLDGYTF.

This clone was seen a few times. The chain recombines TRBV6-1 with TRBJ2-7; D is perhaps TRBD2 (5 bases). The CDR3 consists of 13 residues. Trimming took off 6 bases at V and 4 bases at J, with 13 bases between the two ends. Germline V gene sequence: CDR1 MNHNS, CDR2 SASEGT. The DNA for the CDR3 is TGTGCCAGCAGACGGGGAACCCCATACGAGCAGTACTTC. It yields the protein CASRRGTPYEQYF.

This chain uses TRBV29-1 with TRBJ1-2, with a possible D match to TRBD1 (5 bases). With 6 bases removed from V and 7 bases from J, the gap between germline ends came to 21 bases. The CDR3 loop spans 14 amino acids. The germline CDR1 and CDR2 sequences are SQVTM and ANQGSEA. The CDR3 reads CSVAEAREVSGYTF. The DNA of the CDR3 is TGCAGCGTCGCCGAGGCCAGGGAGGTATCTGGCTACACCTTC. Drawing the rest from reference TRBV29-1 and TRBJ1-2, the complete variable domain is SAVISQKPSRDICQRGTSLTIQCQVDSQVTMMFWYRQQPGQSLTLIATANQGSEATYESGFVIDKFPISRPNLTFSTLTVSNMSPEDSSIYLCSVAEAREVSGYTFGSGTRLTVV.

The V call is TRBV6-6, the J call TRBJ1-3; perhaps TRBD1 as D (6 bases). V was clipped by 10 bases and J by 4 bases, with 14 bases between them. In germline, CDR1 is MNHNY, CDR2 SVGAGI (reference sequence). This CDR3 has 13 residues. In DNA, the CDR3 is TGTGCCACCTTCAGGGGAAACGGAAACACCATATATTTT. The encoded protein is CATFRGNGNTIYF.

The chain links TRBV2 to TRBJ2-1; weak D call: TRBD2 (7 bases). With 0 bases removed from V and 8 bases from J, the gap between germline ends came to 17 bases. The germline gives CDR1 SNHLY, CDR2 FYNNEI. CDR3 length: 16 residues. CDR3 residues: CASSEARGAGWYEQFF. The CDR3 DNA sequence: TGTGCCAGCAGTGAAGCCCGGGGGGCCGGGTGGTATGAGCAGTTCTTC.

The DNA for the CDR3 is TGTGCCAGCAGCTTAGCTGGACAGGGGTCCAATGAGCAGTTCTTC. Its translation: CASSLAGQGSNEQFF. This chain links TRBV7-9 with TRBJ2-1, with 9 bases aligning to TRBD1. The CDR3 runs to 15 residues. CDR1 is SEHNR, CDR2 FQNEAQ, per germline (reference sequence). V lost 0 bases to trimming and J lost 6 bases; unmatched junction nucleotides: 3.

This clone was recorded a few times. The rearrangement uses TRBV4-2 and TRBJ2-5; 13 nucleotides match TRBD2. The CDR3 spans 18 residues. V shed 1 base and J 5 bases; nucleotides not matched to a gene: 10. CDR1 and CDR2 from the germline V gene are LGHNA and YNFKEQ. CDR3 in amino acids: CASSQAHKLAGGTETQYF. In nucleotides, the CDR3 is TGTGCCAGCAGCCAAGCCCACAAACTAGCGGGGGGGACGGAGACCCAGTACTTC.

The V gene is TRBV19, the J gene TRBJ1-5; D is unresolved. CDR3 size: 14 residues. V was pared by 2 bases and J by 5 bases, with 10 bases between. Germline V gene lookup returns CDR1 LNHDA and CDR2 SQIVND (reference sequence). The CDR3 DNA reads as TGTGCCAGTAGTATATTTCGGGGATATCAGCCCCAGCATTTT. This translates into CASSIFRGYQPQHF.

The chain is built from TRBV5-4 and TRBJ2-1; 11 nucleotides match TRBD2. Germline CDR1 SGHNT, CDR2 YYREEE (reference sequence). The CDR3 consists of 14 residues. After removal of 3 bases from V and 5 bases from J, the junction contained 1 base not matched to a gene. CDR3 loop: CASSSTSGDNEQFF. The CDR3 nucleotides read TGTGCCAGCAGCTCGACTAGCGGGGACAATGAGCAGTTCTTC. The entire variable domain, with the rest obtained from reference TRBV5-4 and TRBJ2-1, is as follows: ETGVTQSPTHLIKTRGQQVTLRCSSQSGHNTVSWYQQALGQGPQFIFQYYREEENGRGNFPPRFSGLQFPNYSSELNVNALELDDSALYLCASSSTSGDNEQFFGPGTRLTVL.